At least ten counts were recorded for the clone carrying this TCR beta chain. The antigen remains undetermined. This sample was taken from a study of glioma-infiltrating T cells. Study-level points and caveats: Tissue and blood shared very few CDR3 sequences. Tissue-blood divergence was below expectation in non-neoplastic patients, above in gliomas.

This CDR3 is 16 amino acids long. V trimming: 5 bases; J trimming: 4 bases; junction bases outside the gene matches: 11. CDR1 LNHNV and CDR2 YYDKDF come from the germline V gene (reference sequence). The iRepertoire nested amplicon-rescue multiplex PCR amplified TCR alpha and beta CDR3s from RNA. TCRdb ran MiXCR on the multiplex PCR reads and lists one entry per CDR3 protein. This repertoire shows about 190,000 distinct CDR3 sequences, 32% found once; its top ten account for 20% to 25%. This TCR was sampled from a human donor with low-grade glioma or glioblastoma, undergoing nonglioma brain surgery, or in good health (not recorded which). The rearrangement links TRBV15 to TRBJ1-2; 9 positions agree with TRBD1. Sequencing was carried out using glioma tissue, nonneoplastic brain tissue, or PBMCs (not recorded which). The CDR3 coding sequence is TGTGCCACCAGCGCGAAACCGGGACAGGGATCCTATGGCTACACCTTC. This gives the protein CATSAKPGQGSYGYTF.